Listed below are T cell receptor beta chains from one sample, sequenced in a study of T cell responses to AZD1222 COVID-19 vaccine. Some clones are missing from TCRdb's copy, which holds only in-frame ones; the method was immunoSEQ multiplex PCR. The table includes 100,000 to 120,000 clones, approximately 90% detected once. This sample comprised peripheral blood, obtained 28 days after the second AZD1222 dose. Source of these receptors: an adult who received the AZD1222 COVID-19 vaccine. The CDR3 runs from the conserved cysteine through the conserved F or W. Each record gives: CDR3 length, V gene, D gene, J gene, clone size, CDR3 DNA, CDR3 protein. D genes are given only for firm matches. Rows may omit the clone size; those that give it use once, few, many or a size class.

>12|TRBV3-1/TRBV3-2|.|TRBJ2-7|.
TGTGCCAGCAGCCAGTCCGGGATAGAGCAGTACTTC
CASSQSGIEQYF
>13|TRBV6-5|TRBD2|TRBJ2-7|.
TGTGCCAGTCGCGGGGGGACAATCTACGAGCAGTACTTC
CASRGGTIYEQYF
>13|TRBV19|TRBD1|TRBJ1-2|.
TGTGCCAGTAGTATCGGGACAGACTATGGCTACACCTTC
CASSIGTDYGYTF
>10|TRBV24-1|.|TRBJ1-1|.
TGTTGGAGGCTGAACACTGAAGCTTTCTTT
CWRLNTEAFF
>13|TRBV5-6|.|TRBJ2-2|.
TGTGCCAGCATAGCAAGGAACACCGGGGAGCTGTTTTTT
CASIARNTGELFF
>15|TRBV2|TRBD2|TRBJ2-6|.
TGTGCCAGCATCAGGGAGGGGTCTGGGGCCAACGTCCTGACTTTC
CASIREGSGANVLTF
>15|TRBV28|.|TRBJ1-4|.
TGTGCCAGCAGTTCACCGACGGCCAGAGGCGAAAAACTGTTTTTT
CASSSPTARGEKLFF
>13|TRBV28|.|TRBJ1-2|once
TGTGCCAGCAGGACAGGTCCTAACTATGGCTACACCTTC
CASRTGPNYGYTF
>13|TRBV7-3|.|TRBJ1-3|once
TGTGCCAGCAGCTTAAACCGGGGGGACACCATATATTTT
CASSLNRGDTIYF
>16|TRBV7-9|.|TRBJ1-5|.
TGTGCCAGCAGCTCATCGGGTCCTGGCGGGCATCAGCCCCAGCATTTT
CASSSSGPGGHQPQHF
>15|TRBV27|.|TRBJ1-5|.
TGTGCCAGCAGAATGGGAGGGGCTGGCAATCAGCCCCAGCATTTT
CASRMGGAGNQPQHF